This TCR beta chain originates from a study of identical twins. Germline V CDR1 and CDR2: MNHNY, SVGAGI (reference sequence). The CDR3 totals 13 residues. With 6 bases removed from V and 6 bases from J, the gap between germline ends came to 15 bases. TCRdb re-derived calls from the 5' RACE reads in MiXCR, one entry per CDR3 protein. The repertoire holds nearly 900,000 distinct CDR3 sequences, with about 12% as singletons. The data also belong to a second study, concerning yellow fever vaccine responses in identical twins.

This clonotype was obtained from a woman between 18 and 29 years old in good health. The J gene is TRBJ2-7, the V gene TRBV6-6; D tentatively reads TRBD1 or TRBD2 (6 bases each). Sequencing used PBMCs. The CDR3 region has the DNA TGTGCCAGCAGGGCCCTGGGGGGCTCCGAGCAGTACGTC. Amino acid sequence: CASRALGGSEQYV.